Listed below are T cell receptor beta chains from one sample, sequenced in a study of CD8+ T cells in alopecia areata. Produced via immunoSEQ multiplex PCR; TCRdb's table is partial and in-frame only. The sample lists around 140,000 clones, roughly nine tenths occurring once. The sequencing here drew on CD8+ T cells sorted from blood, taken at week 4, from a patient treated with tofacitinib. The receptors derive from a human donor with alopecia areata. Each CDR3 is given with its conserved first and last residue. D genes are given only for firm matches. The size field is filled for only some rows; it gives once, few, many or a size class.

V	J	size	D	CDR3	DNA
TRBV27	TRBJ1-5	NA	NA	CASSSPSDRFGGAQHF	TGTGCCAGCAGTTCCCCTAGTGACAGGTTCGGCGGGGCCCAGCATTTT
TRBV7-9	TRBJ2-1	NA	TRBD1	CATATGDSYNEQFF	TGTGCCACCGCGACAGGGGACTCCTACAATGAGCAGTTCTTC
TRBV6-6	TRBJ1-4	NA	NA	CASSKTGLMREKLFF	TGTGCCAGCAGTAAAACAGGGCTCATGCGTGAAAAACTGTTTTTT
TRBV5-4	TRBJ2-7	once	TRBD2	CASSLASGGSNEQYF	TGTGCCAGCAGCTTGGCTAGCGGGGGGTCGAACGAGCAGTACTTC
TRBV29-1	TRBJ1-2	NA	TRBD1	CSVVLRDSFNYGYTF	TGCAGCGTTGTACTCCGGGACAGCTTTAACTATGGCTACACCTTC
TRBV29-1	TRBJ1-2	NA	TRBD1	CSVAGTGQYGYTF	TGCAGCGTTGCGGGGACAGGGCAGTATGGCTACACCTTC
TRBV19	TRBJ2-1	NA	TRBD1	CASSSIGTVHEQFF	TGTGCCAGTTCGTCCATAGGGACAGTGCATGAGCAGTTCTTC
TRBV13	TRBJ2-7	NA	NA	CASSLPASEQYF	TGTGCCAGCAGCCTCCCCGCGAGCGAGCAGTACTTC
TRBV5-4	TRBJ1-2	NA	NA	CASTIRDNYGYTF	TGTGCCAGCACCATCAGGGATAACTATGGCTACACCTTC
TRBV29-1	TRBJ2-1	NA	NA	CSVEAKYGEQFF	TGCAGCGTTGAAGCTAAGTATGGTGAGCAGTTCTTC